The 21 T cell receptor beta chains reported below all come from one sample, sequenced in a study of T cells in Graves' hyperthyroidism and ophthalmopathy. RNA transcripts were the template for amplifying TCR beta CDR3 regions. TCR CDR3 underwent first-round RT-PCR with the HTBI primer set. TCRdb re-derived calls from the multiplex PCR reads in MiXCR, one entry per CDR3 protein. Of a few hundred thousand distinct CDR3 sequences listed, about 15% are singletons. The sample taken for sequencing was blood. The receptor set was obtained from a woman aged 25 to 39 with Graves' hyperthyroidism.

Only a few counts were recorded for this clonotype. The chain uses TRBV13 and TRBJ1-4; 7 bases map to TRBD1. The CDR3 contains 17 residues. After removal of 2 bases from V and 0 bases from J, the junction contained 6 bases not matched to a gene. Per germline, CDR1 PRHDT and CDR2 FYEKMQ (reference sequence). CDR3: CASSLQGELATNEKLFF. The DNA for the CDR3 is TGTGCCAGCAGCTTACAGGGGGAACTTGCAACTAATGAAAAACTGTTTTTT. Complete variable domain (other parts from reference TRBV13 and TRBJ1-4): AAGVIQSPRHLIKEKRETATLKCYPIPRHDTVYWYQQGPGQDPQFLISFYEKMQSDKGSIPDRFSAQQFSDYHSELNMSSLELGDSALYFCASSLQGELATNEKLFFGSGTQLSVL.

The rearrangement links TRBV19 to TRBJ1-2; no clear D gene. Germline CDR1 is LNHDA and CDR2 is SQIVND (reference sequence). With 3 bases removed from V and 3 bases from J, the gap between germline ends came to 14 bases. The CDR3 is 15 amino acids. The CDR3 DNA sequence: TGTGCCAGTAGTATGGGGTTCCTCGCTGACTATGGCTACACCTTC. Translating it yields CASSMGFLADYGYTF. The whole variable domain, remainder taken from reference TRBV19 and TRBJ1-2, is DGGITQSPKYLFRKEGQNVTLSCEQNLNHDAMYWYRQDPGQGLRLIYYSQIVNDFQKGDIAEGYSVSREKKESFPLTVTSAQKNPTAFYLCASSMGFLADYGYTFGSGTRLTVV.

This clonotype was counted many times. The CDR3 nucleotides read TGTGCCAGCAGTTCCGGGACAGGGCGGACTAATGAAAAACTGTTTTTT. Translated: CASSSGTGRTNEKLFF. The chain couples TRBV12-3 or TRBV12-4 to TRBJ1-4; 9 nucleotides line up with TRBD1. J was trimmed by 2 bases and V by 4 bases; bases with no gene match: 5. The CDR3 is 16 amino acids.

The sample holds many counts of this clonotype. The CDR3 reads CASSLGDRGLYEQYF. The CDR3 nucleotides read TGTGCCAGCAGCTTGGGGGACAGGGGGCTGTACGAGCAGTACTTC. The chain is built from TRBV5-4 and TRBJ2-7; 12 bases match TRBD1. This CDR3 has 15 residues. V was pared by 0 bases and J by 4 bases, with 2 bases of the junction left unmatched. The germline V gene encodes CDR1 SGHNT and CDR2 YYREEE (reference sequence).

This clonotype was seen at least ten times. V usage is TRBV6-2 or TRBV6-3 and J usage is TRBJ2-1; the D call may be TRBD1 or TRBD2 (5 bases each). Per the germline V gene, CDR1 is MNHEY and CDR2 is SVGEGT. With 2 bases removed from V and 8 bases from J, the gap between germline ends came to 31 bases. The CDR3 has 20 amino acids. CDR3 loop: CASSYPHSPGPKAGGDEQFF. The CDR3, as DNA: TGTGCCAGCAGTTACCCGCATTCGCCGGGACCCAAGGCGGGCGGTGATGAGCAGTTCTTC.

There are many counts of this clonotype. This chain joins TRBV7-3 and TRBJ1-1; 8 bases are shared with TRBD1. Germline CDR1 is SGHTA and CDR2 is FQGTGA. CDR3 length: 13 amino acids. Trimming cost V 5 bases and J 3 bases; bases outside gene matches: 2. In DNA form, the CDR3 reads TGTGCCAGCAGCATGGACAGGGACACTGAAGCTTTCTTT. As protein: CASSMDRDTEAFF. Drawing the rest from reference TRBV7-3 and TRBJ1-1, the complete variable domain is GAGVSQTPSNKVTEKGKYVELRCDPISGHTALYWYRQSLGQGPEFLIYFQGTGAADDSGLPNDRFFAVRPEGSVSTLKIQRTERGDSAVYLCASSMDRDTEAFFGQGTRLTVV.

This clonotype was observed a few times. The chain carries TRBV3-1 and TRBJ2-1; possible D gene TRBD1, 5 bases. The CDR3 length is 16 residues. CDR1 is LGHDT, CDR2 YNNKEL, per germline (reference sequence). V dropped 0 bases and J dropped 7 bases, with 16 bases sitting between them. The CDR3 sequence is CASSQERGYARNEQFF. The CDR3 DNA reads as TGTGCCAGCAGCCAAGAAAGGGGCTATGCCCGTAATGAGCAGTTCTTC.

This sequence joins TRBV6-1 and TRBJ1-2, with D perhaps matching TRBD1 (6 bases). The CDR3 contains 13 residues. Trimming shortened V by 6 bases and J by 2 bases, and 10 bases separated the two germline ends. The V gene's germline CDR1 is MNHNS and CDR2 SASEGT. The DNA of the CDR3 is TGTGCCAGCAGGGATACAGGGAACTATGGCTACACCTTC. Residues: CASRDTGNYGYTF.

There are many counts of this clonotype. The rearrangement uses TRBV12-3 or TRBV12-4 and TRBJ2-5; D gene unclear. V lost 1 base, J lost 3 bases, and 6 bases lay in between. This CDR3 has 13 residues. As DNA, the CDR3 is TGTGCCAGCAGTTTAGAGGCAAAAGAGACCCAGTACTTC. It is translated as CASSLEAKETQYF.

The chain recombines TRBV9 with TRBJ2-1, with D maybe TRBD2 (6 bases). The CDR3 runs 16 residues. Per germline, CDR1 SGDLS and CDR2 YYNGEE. Deletions cut 0 bases from V and 6 bases from J, with 16 bases between. The CDR3 spells CASSVDGGGPRNEQFF. CDR3 coding DNA: TGTGCCAGCAGCGTAGACGGGGGAGGCCCTCGCAATGAGCAGTTCTTC.

This clonotype occurred many times. This chain links TRBV7-9 with TRBJ2-7; TRBD2 matches at 11 bases. The junction had 13 bases not matched to a gene; V was cut back by 5 bases and J by 7 bases. This CDR3 is built from 16 residues. Germline values: CDR1 SEHNR, CDR2 FQNEAQ (reference sequence). CDR3 sequence: CASSTPVPGTSGEQYF. As DNA, the CDR3 is TGTGCCAGCAGCACCCCCGTTCCCGGGACTAGCGGTGAGCAGTACTTC. Looking up the rest from reference TRBV7-9 and TRBJ2-7 gives the full variable domain: DTGVSQNPRHKITKRGQNVTFRCDPISEHNRLYWYRQTLGQGPEFLTYFQNEAQLEKSRLLSDRFSAERPKGSFSTLEIQRTEQGDSAMYLCASSTPVPGTSGEQYFGPGTRLTVT.

This clonotype was found many times. The chain carries TRBV12-3 or TRBV12-4 and TRBJ1-4, with 8 bases lining up with TRBD1. V lost 3 bases and J lost 8; bases outside the gene matches: 14. CDR3 size: 17 residues. CDR3 sequence (DNA): TGTGCCAGCAGTTTTTGGGGCCAGGGGGCAGGAGAAGAAAAACTGTTTTTT. Translating gives CASSFWGQGAGEEKLFF.

J is TRBJ2-2 and V is TRBV27; TRBD2 matches 9 bases. V lost 3 bases, J lost 4 bases, and 3 bases stayed unmatched. Germline lookup yields CDR1 MNHEY and CDR2 SMNVEV (reference sequence). This CDR3 has 15 residues. The CDR3 region has the DNA TGTGCCAGCAGTTTGCGCGGGGGGGTCACCGGGGAGCTGTTTTTT. Protein: CASSLRGGVTGELFF.

The chain carries TRBV19 and TRBJ2-5; D might be TRBD2 (5 bases). There are 13 residues in the CDR3. CDR1 is LNHDA, CDR2 SQIVND, per germline (reference sequence). Trimming cost V 6 bases and J 4 bases, with 12 bases left between them. This chain's CDR3 is CASSIGNRETQYF. For the CDR3, the DNA is TGTGCCAGTAGCATCGGGAATCGAGAGACCCAGTACTTC.

This clonotype was seen ten or more times. The CDR3 loop is CAWSVHPRTSGRASVDTQYF. Here the CDR3 DNA reads TGTGCCTGGAGTGTACACCCGCGGACTAGCGGGAGGGCCTCGGTAGATACGCAGTATTTT. The V call is TRBV30, the J call TRBJ2-3, with TRBD2 matching 15 bases. Germline CDR1 is GTSNPN and CDR2 is SVGIG (reference sequence). The V gene end was trimmed by 0 bases and the J gene end by 5 bases; junction bases not matched to a gene: 15. CDR3 length: 20 residues.

This clonotype was observed at least ten times. The rearrangement links TRBV10-1 to TRBJ2-1, with TRBD2 matching 10 bases. This CDR3 contains 14 residues. V lost 2 bases, J lost 8 bases, and 3 bases stayed unmatched. In germline, CDR1 is WNHNN, CDR2 SYGVQD (reference sequence). For the CDR3, the DNA is TGCGCCAGCAGTGAGGGTCTAGCGGGAGATGAGCAGTTCTTC. This codes for CASSEGLAGDEQFF.

This clonotype was counted at least ten times. The chain carries TRBV12-3 or TRBV12-4 and TRBJ2-1; D might be TRBD1 (6 bases). The CDR3 runs 14 residues. V was pared by 2 bases and J by 4 bases, with 9 bases between. The CDR3 DNA sequence: TGTGCCAGCAGTTTACGGACAGCATACAATGAGCAGTTCTTC. It encodes CASSLRTAYNEQFF.

This sequence joins TRBV6-1 and TRBJ2-7; no reliable D call. Germline CDR1 reads MNHNS; CDR2 reads SASEGT. V was trimmed by 7 bases and J by 1 base, leaving 20 bases between them. The CDR3 runs to 16 residues. CDR3 nucleotide sequence: TGTGCCAGCAATAATCTTACCTACACGCAGTCCTACGAGCAGTACTTC. It codes for CASNNLTYTQSYEQYF.

This clonotype was detected many times. The chain links TRBV2 to TRBJ2-7, with 10 bases identical to TRBD1. CDR3 size: 13 residues. Trimming removed 3 bases from V and 6 bases from J; junction bases left unmatched: 2. Looked up from germline, CDR1 is SNHLY and CDR2 is FYNNEI. The CDR3 DNA is TGTGCCAGCAGTGAGGACAGGGGGGTCGAGCAGTACTTC. This translates into CASSEDRGVEQYF.

In this sample, this clonotype turned up a few times. The chain's CDR3 is CASSLTGSRETQYF. Here the CDR3 DNA reads TGTGCCAGCAGCTTGACAGGGAGTCGCGAGACCCAGTACTTC. The chain combines TRBV7-3 with TRBJ2-5; 7 nucleotides align to TRBD1. After removal of 3 bases from V and 5 bases from J, the junction contained 6 bases not matched to a gene. This CDR3 has 14 amino acids. Germline V gene lookup returns CDR1 SGHTA and CDR2 FQGTGA.

The rearrangement links TRBV4-1 to TRBJ2-7, with TRBD1 identical over 7 bases. V lost 1 base, J lost 6 bases, and 12 bases stayed unmatched. The germline V gene has CDR1 MGHRA and CDR2 YSYEKL. This CDR3 contains 16 residues. This CDR3 is CASSQVAPRQGSEQYF. CDR3 coding DNA: TGCGCCAGCAGCCAAGTAGCCCCGAGACAGGGCAGCGAGCAGTACTTC.